The clone carrying this T cell receptor (beta chain) was found a few times. As yet, its antigen is unknown. CDR1 is SGHAT and CDR2 is FQNNGV in the germline V gene. The CDR3 is made up of 18 amino acids. V shed 1 base, J shed 6 bases, and the junction held 13 bases outside the gene matches. The data were obtained in a study of T cell repertoires in aging, cancer and after chemotherapy. Overall study findings and caveats: The repertoire data cannot show anything about immunological memory following chemotherapy.

TRB rearrangements spanning V, D and J were amplified using mixed TRB-A/B primers. In TCRdb, the multiplex PCR reads were re-called with MiXCR into one record per CDR3 protein. The data hold 10,000 to 12,000 distinct CDR3 sequences, with 24% observed a single time. Peripheral blood genomic DNA, not sorted cells or RNA, was the template. This chain uses TRBV11-2 with TRBJ2-2, with 8 bases lining up with TRBD2. The sequenced material came from blood. The origin of this receptor is a human donor in good health. The CDR3 coding sequence is TGTGCCAGCAGCTTAGGCCCGGGGGGGACGCTGGTTGCCGGGGAGCTGTTTTTT. Encoded protein: CASSLGPGGTLVAGELFF. Supplemented by reference TRBV11-2 and TRBJ2-2, the full variable domain reads EAGVAQSPRYKIIEKRQSVAFWCNPISGHATLYWYQQILGQGPKLLIQFQNNGVVDDSQLPKDRFSAERLKGVDSTLKIQPAKLEDSAVYLCASSLGPGGTLVAGELFFGEGSRLTVL.